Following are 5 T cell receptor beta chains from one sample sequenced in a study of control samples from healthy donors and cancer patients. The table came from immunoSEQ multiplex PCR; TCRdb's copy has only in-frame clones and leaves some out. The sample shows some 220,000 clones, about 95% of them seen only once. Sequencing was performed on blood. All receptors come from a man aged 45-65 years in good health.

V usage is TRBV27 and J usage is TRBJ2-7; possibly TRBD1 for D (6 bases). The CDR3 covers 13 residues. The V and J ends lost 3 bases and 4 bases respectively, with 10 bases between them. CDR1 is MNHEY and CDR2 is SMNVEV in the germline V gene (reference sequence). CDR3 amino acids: CASSFGGGYEQYV. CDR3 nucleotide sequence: TGTGCCAGCAGTTTTGGGGGCGGGTACGAGCAGTACGTC.

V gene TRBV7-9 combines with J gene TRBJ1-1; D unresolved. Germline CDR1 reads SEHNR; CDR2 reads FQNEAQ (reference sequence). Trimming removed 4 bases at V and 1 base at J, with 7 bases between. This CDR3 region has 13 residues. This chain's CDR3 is CASSSQENTEAFF. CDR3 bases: TGTGCCAGCAGCTCTCAGGAGAACACTGAAGCTTTCTTT.

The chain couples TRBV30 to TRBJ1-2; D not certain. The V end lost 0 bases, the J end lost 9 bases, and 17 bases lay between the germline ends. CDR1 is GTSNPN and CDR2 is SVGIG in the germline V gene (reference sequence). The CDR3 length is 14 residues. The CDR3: CAWSVVTPRMSYTF. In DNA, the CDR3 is TGTGCCTGGAGTGTAGTAACACCCCGGATGAGCTACACCTTC.

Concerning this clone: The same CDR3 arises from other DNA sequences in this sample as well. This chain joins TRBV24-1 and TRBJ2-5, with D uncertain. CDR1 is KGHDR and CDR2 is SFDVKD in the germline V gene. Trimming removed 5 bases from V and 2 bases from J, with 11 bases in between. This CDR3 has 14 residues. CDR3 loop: CATSGSDGQETQYF. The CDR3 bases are TGTGCCACCAGTGGGTCCGACGGACAAGAGACCCAGTACTTC.

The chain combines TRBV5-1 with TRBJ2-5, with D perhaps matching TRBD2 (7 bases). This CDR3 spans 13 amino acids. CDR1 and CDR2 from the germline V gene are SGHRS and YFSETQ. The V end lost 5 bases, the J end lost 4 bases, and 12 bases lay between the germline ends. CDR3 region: CASRKGGRETQYF. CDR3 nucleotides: TGCGCCAGCAGAAAGGGGGGGAGAGAGACCCAGTACTTC.